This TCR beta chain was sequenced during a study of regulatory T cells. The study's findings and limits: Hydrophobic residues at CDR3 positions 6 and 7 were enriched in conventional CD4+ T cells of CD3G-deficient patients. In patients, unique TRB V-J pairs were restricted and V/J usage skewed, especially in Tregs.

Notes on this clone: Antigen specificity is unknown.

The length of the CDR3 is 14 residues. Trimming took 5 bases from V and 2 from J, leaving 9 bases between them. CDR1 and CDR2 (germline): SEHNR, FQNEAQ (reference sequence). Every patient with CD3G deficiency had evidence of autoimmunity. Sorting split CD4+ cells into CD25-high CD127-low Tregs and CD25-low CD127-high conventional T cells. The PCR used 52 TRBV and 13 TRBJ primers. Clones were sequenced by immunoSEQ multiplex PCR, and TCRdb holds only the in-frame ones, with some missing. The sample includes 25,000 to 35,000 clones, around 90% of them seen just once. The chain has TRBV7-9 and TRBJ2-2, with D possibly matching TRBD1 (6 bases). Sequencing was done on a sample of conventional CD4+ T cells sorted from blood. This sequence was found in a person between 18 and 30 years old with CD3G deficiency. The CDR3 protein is CASSRDTNTGELFF. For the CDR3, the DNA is TGTGCCAGCAGCCGGGACACTAACACCGGGGAGCTGTTTTTT.